This TCR beta chain is drawn from a study of post-analysis software for immune sequencing data. Each TCR beta cDNA library carried unique molecular identifiers. Via MiXCR, TCRdb re-called the PCR reads, giving one row per CDR3 protein. The sample lists roughly 800,000 distinct CDR3 sequences; 35% to 55% were seen once. The study's findings and limits: Same-batch samples co-clustered strongly by F measure. Roughly 5 TRBV segments were significantly more frequent in patients than in controls. TRBV5-6, TRBV5-1 and TRBV20-1 were among these segments. In multiple sclerosis, normalized Chao1 diversity was significantly below that of controls.

In this sample, this clonotype turned up many times. Its antigen remains unidentified. Germline values: CDR1 SGHRS, CDR2 YFSETQ. The length of the CDR3 is 15 residues. V dropped 0 bases and J dropped 2 bases, with 10 bases sitting between them. Sequencing was done on a sample of blood. This chain links TRBV5-1 with TRBJ2-3; the D is unclear. The clonotype originates from a girl aged 10 to 17 with multiple sclerosis. CDR3 region: CASSLGASSTDTQYF. The CDR3 DNA follows: TGCGCCAGCAGCTTGGGGGCTAGTTCCACAGATACGCAGTATTTT.